This T cell receptor (beta chain) was sequenced in a study of shared clonotypes between healthy human individuals. This CDR3 has 21 amino acids. V trimming: 5 bases; J trimming: 2 bases; junction bases outside the gene matches: 23. Germline values: CDR1 SNHLY, CDR2 FYNNEI. The method was immunoSEQ multiplex PCR; TCRdb's version includes in-frame clones alone and lacks a portion of them. The sample carries roughly 400,000 clones, roughly 96% recorded once. This chain links TRBV2 with TRBJ2-3; 9 positions agree with TRBD1. The sample was memory CD8+ T cells sorted from blood. The subset here: CD45RO+ cells pooled with CCR7-negative TemRA cells. This TCR was sampled from a man aged 25 to 40 in good health. The DNA of the CDR3 is TGTGCCAGCAGTACTTATCTACAGGGGGCGGAAAGCGGACTTATCACAGATACGCAGTATTTT. Translation gives CASSTYLQGAESGLITDTQYF.